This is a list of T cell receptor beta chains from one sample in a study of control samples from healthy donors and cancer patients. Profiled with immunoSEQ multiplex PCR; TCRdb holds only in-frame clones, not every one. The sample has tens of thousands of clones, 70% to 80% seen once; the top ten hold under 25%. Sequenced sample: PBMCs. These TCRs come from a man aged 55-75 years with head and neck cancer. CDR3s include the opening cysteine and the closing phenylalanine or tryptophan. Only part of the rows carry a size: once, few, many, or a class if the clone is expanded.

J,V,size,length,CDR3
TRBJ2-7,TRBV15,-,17,CATSTTGRGGSSYEQYF
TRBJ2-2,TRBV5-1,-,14,CASSTGTGAGELFF
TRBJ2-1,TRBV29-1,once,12,CSVPVAYNEQFF
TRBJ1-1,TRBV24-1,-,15,CATAFRFRSETEAFF
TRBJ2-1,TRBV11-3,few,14,CASSPPVGSNEQFF
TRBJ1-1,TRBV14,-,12,CASSPQGYEAFF
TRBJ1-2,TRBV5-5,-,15,CASSFAGAEENGYTF
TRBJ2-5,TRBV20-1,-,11,CSARVAETQYF
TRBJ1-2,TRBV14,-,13,CASSRVAAYGYTF
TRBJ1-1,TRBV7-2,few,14,CASSTTPGQPEAFF
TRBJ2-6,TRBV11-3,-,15,CASSGGGTGANVLTF
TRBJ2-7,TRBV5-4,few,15,CASSSITSGSYEQYF
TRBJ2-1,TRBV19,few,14,CASRELAGNNEQFF
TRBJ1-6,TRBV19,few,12,CASSIGSSPLHF
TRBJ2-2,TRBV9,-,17,CASSPRTGFTNTGELFF
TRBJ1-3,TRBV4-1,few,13,CASSQGTGGTIYF
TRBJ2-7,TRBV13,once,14,CASSSDRGPYEQYF
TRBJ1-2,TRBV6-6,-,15,CASFPQGGRSNGYTF
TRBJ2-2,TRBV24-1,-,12,CATGGRTGELFF
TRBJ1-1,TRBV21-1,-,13,CASSKMEGPEAFF
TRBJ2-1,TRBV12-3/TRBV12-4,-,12,CASSFDYNEQFF
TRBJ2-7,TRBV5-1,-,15,CASGDTGSLGGEQYF
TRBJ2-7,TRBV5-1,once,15,CASSFFADPIDEQYF
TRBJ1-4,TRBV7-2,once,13,CASSRTGNEKLFF
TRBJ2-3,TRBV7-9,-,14,CASSSRTGPDTQYF
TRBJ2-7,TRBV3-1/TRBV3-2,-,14,CASSQSLNSYEQYF
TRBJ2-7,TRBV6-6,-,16,CASSPGTSGRTYEQYF
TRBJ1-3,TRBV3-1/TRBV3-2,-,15,CASSRKGQAGNTIYF
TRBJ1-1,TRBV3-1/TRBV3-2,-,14,CASSLLDSNTEAFF
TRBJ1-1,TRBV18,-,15,CASSPGISGAIAAFF
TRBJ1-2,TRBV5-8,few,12,CASGDSGYGYTF
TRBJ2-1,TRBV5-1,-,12,CASSLDWQSRFF
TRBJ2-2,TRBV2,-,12,CASIIRTGELFF
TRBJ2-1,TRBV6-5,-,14,CASTPELAGGEQFF
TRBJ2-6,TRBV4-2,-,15,CASSLRNSGANVLTF
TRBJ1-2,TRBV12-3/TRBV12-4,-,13,CASSWDSNYGYTF
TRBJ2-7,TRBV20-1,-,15,CSASRGTGLSYEQYF
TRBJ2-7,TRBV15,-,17,CATSRGGGPSGVYEQYF
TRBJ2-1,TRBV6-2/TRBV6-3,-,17,CASSLGLAGTLYNEQFF
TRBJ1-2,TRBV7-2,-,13,CASSPPGLGGYTF
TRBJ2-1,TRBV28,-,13,CASSRGYYNEQFF
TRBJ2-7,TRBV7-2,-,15,CASSFSGQLKYEQYF
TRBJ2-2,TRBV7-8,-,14,CASSWTGVSGELFF
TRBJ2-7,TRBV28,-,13,CASYNRETYEQYF
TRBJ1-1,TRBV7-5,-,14,CARRRGCLNTEAFF
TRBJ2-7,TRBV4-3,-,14,CASSQEGGADEQYF
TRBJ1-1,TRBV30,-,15,CAWGDGGRSNTEAFF
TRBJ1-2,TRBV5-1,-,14,CASSLDTRNYGYTF
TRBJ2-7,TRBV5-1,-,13,CASSFGRGDSWSF
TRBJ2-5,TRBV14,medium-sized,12,CASSQGYETQYF
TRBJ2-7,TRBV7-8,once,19,CASSPTPPTRTSGRYEQYF
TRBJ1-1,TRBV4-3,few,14,CASSQEAGGTGAFF
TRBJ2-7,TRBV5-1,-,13,CASSSTYSYEQYF
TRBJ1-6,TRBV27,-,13,CASSLSRESPLHF
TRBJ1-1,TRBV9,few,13,CASSAMGPTEAFF